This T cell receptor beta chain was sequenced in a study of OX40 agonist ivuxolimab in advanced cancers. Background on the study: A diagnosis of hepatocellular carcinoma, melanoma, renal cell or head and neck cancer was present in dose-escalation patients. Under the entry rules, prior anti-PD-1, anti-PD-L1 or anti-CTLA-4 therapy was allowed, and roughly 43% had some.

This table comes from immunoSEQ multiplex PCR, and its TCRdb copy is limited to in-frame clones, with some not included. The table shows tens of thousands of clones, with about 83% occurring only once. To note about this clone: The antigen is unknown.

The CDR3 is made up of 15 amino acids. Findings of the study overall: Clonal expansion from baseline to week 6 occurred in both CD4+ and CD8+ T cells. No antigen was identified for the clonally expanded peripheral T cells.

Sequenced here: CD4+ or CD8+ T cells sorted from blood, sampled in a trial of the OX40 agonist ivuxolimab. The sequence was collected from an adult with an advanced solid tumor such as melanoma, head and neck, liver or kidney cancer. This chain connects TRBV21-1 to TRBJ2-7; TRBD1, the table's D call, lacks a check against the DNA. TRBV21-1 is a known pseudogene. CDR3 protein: CASSIIGQGAYEQYF. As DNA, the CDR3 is TGTGCCAGCAGCATTATCGGACAGGGTGCCTACGAGCAGTACTTC.